This T cell receptor beta chain was profiled in a study of OX40 agonist ivuxolimab in advanced cancers. For the study at large: At about 82% male, the cohort had a mean age of approximately 64 years, ranging from roughly 20 to 90. Overall study findings and caveats: The 0.1-3.0 mg/kg partial responders had among the lowest clonal expansion.

Trimming took off 3 bases at V and 3 bases at J, with 16 bases between the two ends. The CDR3 spans 16 residues. From germline, CDR1 is MDHEN and CDR2 SYDVKM. Remarks on this clone: The antigen remains unidentified.

Assay used: immunoSEQ multiplex PCR; TCRdb lists only in-frame clones, some missing. This sample has tens of thousands of clones, with 70% to 90% found just once. The V gene is TRBV28, the J gene TRBJ2-3, with a weak D call TRBD2 (6 bases). The sample in question was CD4+ or CD8+ T cells sorted from blood, obtained in a trial of the OX40 agonist ivuxolimab. The clonotype was recovered from an adult with an advanced solid tumor such as melanoma, head and neck, liver or kidney cancer. CDR3 coding DNA: TGTGCCAGCAGTTTTGGTTGGGGGGTAGAAACAGATACGCAGTATTTT. This codes for CASSFGWGVETDTQYF.